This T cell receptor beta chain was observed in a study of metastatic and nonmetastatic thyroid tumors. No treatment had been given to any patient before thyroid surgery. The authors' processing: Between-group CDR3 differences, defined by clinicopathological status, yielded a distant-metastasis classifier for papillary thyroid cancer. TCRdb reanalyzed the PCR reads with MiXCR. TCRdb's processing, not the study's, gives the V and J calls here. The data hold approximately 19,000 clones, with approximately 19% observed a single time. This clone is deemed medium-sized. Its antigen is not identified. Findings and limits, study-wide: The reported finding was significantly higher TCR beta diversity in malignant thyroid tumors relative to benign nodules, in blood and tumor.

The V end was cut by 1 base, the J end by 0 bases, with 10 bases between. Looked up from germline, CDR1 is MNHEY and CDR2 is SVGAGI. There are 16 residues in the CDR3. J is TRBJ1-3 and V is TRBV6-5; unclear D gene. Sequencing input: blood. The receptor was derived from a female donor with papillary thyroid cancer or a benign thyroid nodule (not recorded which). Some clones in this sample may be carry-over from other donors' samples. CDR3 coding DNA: TGTGCCAGCAGTTACTTAGGACTCAACTCTGGAAACACCATATATTTT. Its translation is CASSYLGLNSGNTIYF.